The 17 T cell receptor beta chains presented below share a single source sample, sequenced in a study of T cell responses to AZD1222 COVID-19 vaccine. The method was immunoSEQ multiplex PCR; TCRdb's version includes in-frame clones alone and lacks a portion of them. The sample includes some 60,000 clones, 70% to 80% of them seen just once. Sample: peripheral blood, taken 28 days after the second AZD1222 dose. The receptor source for this set is an adult who received the AZD1222 COVID-19 vaccine.

V gene TRBV11-3 combines with J gene TRBJ1-3; perhaps TRBD1 as D (5 bases). CDR1 is SGHNT, CDR2 YENEEA, per germline. CDR3 length equals 15 residues. Trimming left V 5 bases short and J 3 bases short, with 14 bases between. The CDR3 region has the DNA TGTGCCAGCAGCCACTTTAGTGGGGGTGGAAACACCATATATTTT. It codes for CASSHFSGGGNTIYF. Full variable domain (remainder filled in from reference TRBV11-3 and TRBJ1-3): EAGVVQSPRYKIIEKKQPVAFWCNPISGHNTLYWYLQNLGQGPELLIRYENEEAVDDSQLPKDRFSAERLKGVDSTLKIQPAELGDSAVYLCASSHFSGGGNTIYFGEGSWLTVV.

This clone occurred a few times. The rearrangement joins TRBV9 to TRBJ2-1; D is possibly TRBD2 (6 bases). This CDR3 comprises 15 residues. The V end lost 2 bases, the J end lost 2 bases, and 11 bases lay between the germline ends. Germline lookup yields CDR1 SGDLS and CDR2 YYNGEE. The CDR3 DNA reads as TGTGCCAGCAGCGTGACGGGGGAAACCTACAATGAGCAGTTCTTC. Protein sequence: CASSVTGETYNEQFF.

This clone was detected once. This chain uses TRBV3-1 (or the pseudogene TRBV3-2) with TRBJ1-2; D call uncertain. CDR3 length: 14 amino acids. Germline V gene sequence: CDR1 LGHDT, CDR2 YNNKEL (reference sequence). V was pared by 4 bases and J by 4 bases, with 13 bases between. For the CDR3, the DNA is TGTGCCAGCAGCCCAGCAGGTACGATCTATGGCTACACCTTC. Residues: CASSPAGTIYGYTF.

The chain is built from TRBV9 and TRBJ2-3, with 11 bases that match TRBD2. There are 15 residues in the CDR3. V gave up 5 bases and J gave up 4 bases; unmatched junction bases: 6. The germline gives CDR1 SGDLS, CDR2 YYNGEE. CDR3 loop: CASSLAGGMSDTQYF. The CDR3 nucleotides are TGTGCCAGCAGTCTAGCGGGGGGCATGTCAGATACGCAGTATTTT.

The V and J genes are TRBV18 and TRBJ2-1; 11 bases are shared with TRBD2. Germline V lookup: CDR1 KGHSH, CDR2 LQKENI. This CDR3 comprises 16 residues. With 3 bases clipped from V and 3 bases from J, the junction kept 4 bases outside the gene matches. DNA of the CDR3: TGTGCCAGCTCACCCGGGACTAGCGGAGGCTACAATGAGCAGTTCTTC. Translated: CASSPGTSGGYNEQFF.

The chain has TRBV19 and TRBJ1-6; TRBD1 agrees at 8 bases. Germline-derived CDR1 and CDR2 are LNHDA and SQIVND (reference sequence). The J segment lost 7 bases and the V segment lost 5 bases, leaving 4 bases of the junction unmatched. This CDR3 region has 14 residues. CDR3 amino acids: CASSWDRRNSPLHF. As DNA, the CDR3 is TGTGCCAGTAGTTGGGACAGGCGAAATTCACCCCTCCACTTT.

V usage is TRBV7-3 and J usage is TRBJ1-2; tentatively, D is TRBD1 (5 bases). The CDR3 is 13 amino acids. CDR1 is SGHTA and CDR2 is FQGTGA in the germline V gene. The V end was cut by 5 bases, the J end by 7 bases, with 14 bases between. The chain's CDR3 is CASSHPGGRGYTF. Written as DNA, the CDR3 is TGTGCCAGCAGCCACCCGGGGGGACGTGGCTACACCTTC. Combining the CDR3 with reference TRBV7-3 and TRBJ1-2 gives the whole variable domain GAGVSQTPSNKVTEKGKYVELRCDPISGHTALYWYRQSLGQGPEFLIYFQGTGAADDSGLPNDRFFAVRPEGSVSTLKIQRTERGDSAVYLCASSHPGGRGYTFGSGTRLTVV.

A few counts support this clone. The chain carries TRBV7-9 and TRBJ2-1, with D perhaps matching TRBD2 (5 bases). The V gene's germline CDR1 is SEHNR and CDR2 FQNEAQ (reference sequence). Trimming took 1 base from V and 7 from J, leaving 17 bases between them. The CDR3 length is 16 residues. The CDR3 region is CASSLVSPRGGNEQFF. The CDR3, as DNA: TGTGCCAGCAGCTTAGTTTCACCTCGGGGTGGGAATGAGCAGTTCTTC.

The CDR3: CSGRSRRRDTQYF. As DNA, the CDR3 is TGCAGCGGCAGGTCCCGGCGGAGAGATACGCAGTATTTT. The chain uses TRBV29-1 and TRBJ2-3; D gene ambiguous. Germline CDR1 reads SQVTM; CDR2 reads ANQGSEA. The V end was cut by 7 bases, the J end by 5 bases, with 16 bases between. This CDR3 has 13 residues.

The chain employs TRBV19 and TRBJ1-1; tentatively, D is TRBD1 (6 bases). V lost 6 bases, J lost 5 bases, and 16 bases lay in between. CDR3 size: 14 residues. Germline V lookup: CDR1 LNHDA, CDR2 SQIVND (reference sequence). The CDR3 DNA sequence: TGTGCCAGTAGCGCCCGGGGCAGGGGAACTGAAGCTTTCTTT. It is translated as CASSARGRGTEAFF.

The chain has TRBV28 and TRBJ2-7; weak D call: TRBD2 (6 bases). Germline CDR1 reads MDHEN; CDR2 reads SYDVKM. This CDR3 has 15 residues. V lost 4 bases, J lost 3 bases, and 16 bases lay in between. The DNA of the CDR3 is TGTGCCAGCAGTTCCCCGGGTCGGGGAGGCTACGAGCAGTACTTC. Its translation is CASSSPGRGGYEQYF.

The chain recombines TRBV5-6 with TRBJ2-2; D might be TRBD1 (6 bases). The CDR3 covers 16 residues. The ends were cut back, 5 bases at V and 5 bases at J, with 19 bases in the middle. CDR1 and CDR2 from the germline V gene are SGHDT and YYEEEE. The DNA for the CDR3 is TGTGCCAGCAGGGTGGGGGCCCGAAGGAGAACCGGGGAGCTGTTTTTT. It encodes CASRVGARRRTGELFF.

The gene calls are TRBV9 and TRBJ1-1; TRBD1 matches at 7 bases. The V gene's germline CDR1 is SGDLS and CDR2 YYNGEE. The trim removed 3 bases at V and 5 bases at J, leaving 4 bases unmatched. CDR3 length: 13 amino acids. As DNA, the CDR3 is TGTGCCAGCAGCGAGGGGGCGAGAACTGAAGCTTTCTTT. Protein product: CASSEGARTEAFF.

This chain joins TRBV9 and TRBJ2-3, with no clear D. In germline, CDR1 is SGDLS, CDR2 YYNGEE. The ends were cut back, 6 bases at V and 2 bases at J, with 10 bases in the middle. The length of the CDR3 is 13 residues. Here the CDR3 reads CASKKGTTDTQYF. DNA of the CDR3: TGTGCCAGCAAAAAGGGTACCACAGATACGCAGTATTTT.

This chain joins TRBV25-1 and TRBJ1-1; no reliable D call. V dropped 2 bases and J dropped 4 bases, with 11 bases sitting between them. CDR1 is MGHDK and CDR2 is SYGVNS in the germline V gene. CDR3 length: 14 amino acids. The CDR3 here is CASSEPGYGTEAFF. CDR3 in DNA: TGTGCCAGCAGTGAACCCGGGTATGGCACTGAAGCTTTCTTT.

The gene calls are TRBV7-2 and TRBJ2-1; 8 nucleotides line up with TRBD2. This CDR3 region has 17 residues. Trimming at V came to 5 bases and at J to 4 bases, leaving 13 bases not matched to a gene. Germline values: CDR1 SGHTA, CDR2 FQGNSA. In nucleotides, the CDR3 is TGTGCCAGCAGCCTCGAACCGACTAGCGCAGGGTACAATGAGCAGTTCTTC. It yields the protein CASSLEPTSAGYNEQFF.

The chain uses TRBV12-3 or TRBV12-4 and TRBJ1-5, with 7 bases lining up with TRBD1. This CDR3 comprises 13 residues. The V gene end was trimmed by 6 bases and the J gene end by 6 bases; junction bases not matched to a gene: 5. CDR3 nucleotide sequence: TGTGCCAGCAGGGTGAGGGGGCTTCAGCCCCAGCATTTT. This codes for CASRVRGLQPQHF.